Following are 15 T cell receptor beta chains from one sample sequenced in a study of T cells of healthy individuals. TCRdb independently ran MiXCR on the 5' RACE reads; one entry per CDR3 protein. The sample shows 63,000 or so distinct CDR3 sequences, 15% to 20% of them seen only once. The receptor source for this set is a human donor in good health.

Points on this clonotype: Relative to the germline gene, one junction end is altered; a read error may explain this. The chain couples TRBV10-3 to TRBJ2-1; no clear D. CDR1 is ENHRY and CDR2 is SYGVKD in the germline V gene. The CDR3 runs 14 residues. The CDR3 region is CTISEYGGDNEQFF. The CDR3, as DNA: TGTACCATCAGTGAATACGGTGGGGACAATGAGCAGTTCTTC.

The V gene is TRBV28, the J gene TRBJ2-7; D not resolved. Germline CDR1 and CDR2: MDHEN and SYDVKM. Trimming left V 9 bases short and J 1 base short, with 13 bases between. The CDR3 runs 13 residues. CDR3 DNA: TGTGCCAGTGAAGAAGACGGGTCCTACGAGCAGTACTTC. It translates to CASEEDGSYEQYF.

This clonotype was counted ten times or more. This chain links TRBV4-3 with TRBJ2-2; D call uncertain. CDR3 size: 16 residues. V was trimmed by 0 bases and J by 5 bases, leaving 13 bases between them. Per the germline V gene, CDR1 is LGHNA and CDR2 is YSLEER. The CDR3 DNA sequence: TGCGCCAGCAGCCAAGATAAGGCCCTCGGAACCGGGGAGCTGTTTTTT. Translating it yields CASSQDKALGTGELFF.

This clonotype was counted many times. The chain links TRBV7-9 to TRBJ1-1; TRBD1 agrees at 9 bases. This CDR3 spans 14 amino acids. The trim removed 3 bases at V and 6 bases at J, leaving 5 bases unmatched. Germline V lookup: CDR1 SEHNR, CDR2 FQNEAQ (reference sequence). In DNA, the CDR3 is TGTGCCAGCAGCTTTGGACAGGGGAGATCTGAAGCTTTCTTT. It encodes CASSFGQGRSEAFF.

This clonotype was observed a few times. This chain connects TRBV3-1 to TRBJ2-7; D unclear. V lost 0 bases and J lost 6, with 6 bases in between. The CDR3 loop spans 12 amino acids. CDR1 is LGHDT, CDR2 YNNKEL, per germline (reference sequence). CDR3 amino acids: CASSQDASEQYF. In nucleotides, the CDR3 is TGTGCCAGCAGCCAAGACGCAAGCGAGCAGTACTTC.

V gene TRBV5-1 combines with J gene TRBJ2-7; 8 bases fit TRBD1. The V segment lost 3 bases and the J segment 2 bases; nucleotides outside the gene matches: 10. CDR1 is SGHRS and CDR2 is YFSETQ in the germline V gene. CDR3 size: 16 residues. CDR3 residues: CASSYGQGSGAYEQYF. In DNA form, the CDR3 reads TGCGCCAGCAGCTACGGACAGGGAAGTGGGGCCTACGAGCAGTACTTC.

CDR3 DNA: TGCGCCAGCAGCTTGGCCCCCGGGACACAAAGCACAGATACGCAGTATTTT. This codes for CASSLAPGTQSTDTQYF. The chain uses TRBV5-1 and TRBJ2-3, with a tentative D call TRBD1 (6 bases). With 0 bases removed from V and 0 bases from J, the gap between germline ends came to 14 bases. CDR1 and CDR2 from the germline V gene are SGHRS and YFSETQ. The CDR3 totals 17 residues.

This clonotype has ten or more counts. The V and J genes are TRBV20-1 and TRBJ2-5; D possibly corresponds to TRBD1 (6 bases). This CDR3 contains 16 residues. V lost 3 bases and J lost 1, with 18 bases in between. Germline CDR1 is DFQATT and CDR2 is SNEGSKA (reference sequence). The CDR3 protein is CSASPLKTGTQETQYF. The CDR3 nucleotides read TGCAGTGCTAGTCCCCTAAAAACAGGGACCCAAGAGACCCAGTACTTC.

V usage is TRBV4-1 and J usage is TRBJ1-4; D gene uncertain. Germline V gene sequence: CDR1 MGHRA, CDR2 YSYEKL. The CDR3 totals 14 residues. V was trimmed by 1 base and J by 0 bases, leaving 3 bases between them. For the CDR3, the DNA is TGCGCCAGCAGCCAAGTTGCAACTAATGAAAAACTGTTTTTT. This codes for CASSQVATNEKLFF.

The rearrangement joins TRBV5-4 to TRBJ2-1; no definite D call. The length of the CDR3 is 13 residues. In germline, CDR1 is SGHNT, CDR2 YYREEE (reference sequence). V was clipped by 6 bases and J by 3 bases, with 10 bases between them. CDR3 nucleotides: TGTGCCAGCAACCCTTCTAGCTACAATGAGCAGTTCTTC. Protein: CASNPSSYNEQFF.

The J gene is TRBJ1-1, the V gene TRBV20-1; a possible D gene is TRBD1 (6 bases). Trimming pared 2 bases from V and 6 bases from J, leaving 19 bases between. In germline, CDR1 is DFQATT, CDR2 SNEGSKA (reference sequence). There are 15 residues in the CDR3. This CDR3 reads CSARPMGQGKAEAFF. DNA of the CDR3: TGCAGTGCTAGACCTATGGGTCAGGGGAAAGCTGAAGCTTTCTTT.

V gene TRBV19 combines with J gene TRBJ1-6, with D unresolved. This CDR3 has 14 residues. Trimming shortened V by 7 bases and J by 5 bases, and 12 bases separated the two germline ends. Germline values: CDR1 LNHDA, CDR2 SQIVND (reference sequence). The CDR3 DNA is TGTGCCAGTAACGCCCGGCAAGATAATTCACCCCTCCACTTT. Its protein product is CASNARQDNSPLHF.

This clonotype was recorded at least ten times. This chain connects TRBV3-1 to TRBJ2-4; weak D call: TRBD1 (6 bases). CDR1 and CDR2 from the germline V gene are LGHDT and YNNKEL (reference sequence). V was clipped by 0 bases and J by 1 base, with 10 bases between them. The CDR3 is made up of 16 amino acids. CDR3 sequence: CASSQEETGAKNIQYF. Written as DNA, the CDR3 is TGTGCCAGCAGCCAAGAGGAAACAGGGGCCAAAAACATTCAGTACTTC.

The genes are TRBV29-1 and TRBJ1-1, with D possibly TRBD1 on 6 matching bases. Trimming shortened V by 7 bases and J by 1 base, and 19 bases separated the two germline ends. The germline gives CDR1 SQVTM, CDR2 ANQGSEA. CDR3 size: 15 residues. CDR3 in DNA: TGCAGCGCACTAAACCAGGGGCGCAGGAACACTGAAGCTTTCTTT. Translation: CSALNQGRRNTEAFF.

This clonotype was recorded many times. As DNA, the CDR3 is TGTGCCAGCAGCTCAGGGGTTTCGAACACCGGGGAGCTGTTTTTT. It codes for CASSSGVSNTGELFF. J is TRBJ2-2 and V is TRBV7-9; a possible D gene is TRBD1 (6 bases). The CDR3 extends over 15 amino acids. Trimming cost V 4 bases and J 0 bases, with 9 bases left between them. Per the germline V gene, CDR1 is SEHNR and CDR2 is FQNEAQ (reference sequence).